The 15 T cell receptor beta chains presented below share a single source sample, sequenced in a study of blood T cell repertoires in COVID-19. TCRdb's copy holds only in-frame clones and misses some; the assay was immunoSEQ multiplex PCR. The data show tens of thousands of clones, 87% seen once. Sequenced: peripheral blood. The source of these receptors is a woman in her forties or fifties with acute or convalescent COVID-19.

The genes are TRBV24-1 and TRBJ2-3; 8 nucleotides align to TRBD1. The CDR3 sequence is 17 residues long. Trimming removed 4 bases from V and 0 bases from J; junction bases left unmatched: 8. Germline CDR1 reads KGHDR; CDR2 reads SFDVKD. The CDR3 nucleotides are TGTGCCACCAGTGAGAAGGACAGGGCCCTTAGCACAGATACGCAGTATTTT. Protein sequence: CATSEKDRALSTDTQYF.

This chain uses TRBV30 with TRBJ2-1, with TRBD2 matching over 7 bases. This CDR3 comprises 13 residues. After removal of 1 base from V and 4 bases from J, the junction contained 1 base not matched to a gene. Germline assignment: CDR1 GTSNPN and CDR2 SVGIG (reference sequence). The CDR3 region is CAWSGGGYNEQFF. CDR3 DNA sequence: TGTGCCTGGAGTGGGGGGGGTTACAATGAGCAGTTCTTC.

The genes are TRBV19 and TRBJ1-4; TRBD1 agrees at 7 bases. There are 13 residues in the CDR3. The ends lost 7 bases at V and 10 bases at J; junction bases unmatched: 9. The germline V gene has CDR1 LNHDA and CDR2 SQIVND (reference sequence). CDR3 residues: CASNEGAQGKLFF. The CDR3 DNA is TGTGCCAGTAATGAGGGGGCGCAAGGAAAACTGTTTTTT.

CDR3 in DNA: TGTGCCAGTAGTATTTTCTTCACCGCAGGGTATAACTATGGCTACACCTTC. It is translated as CASSIFFTAGYNYGYTF. The V gene is TRBV19, the J gene TRBJ1-2, with D tentatively TRBD1 (5 bases). The CDR3 totals 17 residues. Looked up from germline, CDR1 is LNHDA and CDR2 is SQIVND (reference sequence). Trimming took off 3 bases at V and 1 base at J, with 18 bases between the two ends.

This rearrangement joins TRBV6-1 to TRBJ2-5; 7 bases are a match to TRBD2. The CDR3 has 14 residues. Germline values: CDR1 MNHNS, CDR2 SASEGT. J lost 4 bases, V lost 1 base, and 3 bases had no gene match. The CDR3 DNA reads TGTGCCAGCAGTGAAGGGGGAGGGAGAGAGACCCAGTACTTC. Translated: CASSEGGGRETQYF.

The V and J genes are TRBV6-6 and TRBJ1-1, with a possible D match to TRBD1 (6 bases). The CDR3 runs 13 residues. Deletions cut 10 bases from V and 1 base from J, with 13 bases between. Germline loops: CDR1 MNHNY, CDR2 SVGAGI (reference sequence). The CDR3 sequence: CAMGAGANTEAFF. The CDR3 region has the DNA TGTGCCATGGGGGCGGGGGCGAACACTGAAGCTTTCTTT.

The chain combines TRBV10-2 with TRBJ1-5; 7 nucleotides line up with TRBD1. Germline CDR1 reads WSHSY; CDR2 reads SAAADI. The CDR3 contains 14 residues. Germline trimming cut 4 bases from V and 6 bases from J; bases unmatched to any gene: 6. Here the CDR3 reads CASSGPGGIQPQHF. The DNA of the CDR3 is TGCGCCAGCAGTGGGCCAGGGGGAATTCAGCCCCAGCATTTT.

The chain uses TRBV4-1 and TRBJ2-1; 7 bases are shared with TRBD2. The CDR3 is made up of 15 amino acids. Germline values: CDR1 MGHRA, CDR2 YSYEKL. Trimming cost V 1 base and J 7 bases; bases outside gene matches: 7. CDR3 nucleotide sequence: TGCGCCAGCAGCCAAGTACCACGGACTAGTAATGAGCAGTTCTTC. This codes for CASSQVPRTSNEQFF.

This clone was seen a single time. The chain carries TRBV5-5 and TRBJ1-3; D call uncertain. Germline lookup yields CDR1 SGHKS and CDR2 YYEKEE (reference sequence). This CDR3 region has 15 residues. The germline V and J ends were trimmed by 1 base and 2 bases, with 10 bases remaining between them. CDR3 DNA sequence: TGTGCCAGCAGCTTGCGGGGAGTGGCTGGAAACACCATATATTTT. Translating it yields CASSLRGVAGNTIYF.

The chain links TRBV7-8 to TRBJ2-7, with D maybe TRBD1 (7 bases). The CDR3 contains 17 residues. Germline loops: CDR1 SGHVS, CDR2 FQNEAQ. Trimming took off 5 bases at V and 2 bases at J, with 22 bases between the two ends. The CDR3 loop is CASSPSWGGTVTYEQYF. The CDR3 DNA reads TGTGCCAGCAGCCCTAGTTGGGGCGGGACAGTAACCTACGAGCAGTACTTC.

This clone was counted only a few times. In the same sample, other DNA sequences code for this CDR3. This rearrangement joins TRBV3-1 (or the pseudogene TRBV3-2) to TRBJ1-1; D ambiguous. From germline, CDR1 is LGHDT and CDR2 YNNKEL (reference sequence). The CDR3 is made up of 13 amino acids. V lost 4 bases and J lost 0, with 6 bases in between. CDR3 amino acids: CASSPTVNTEAFF. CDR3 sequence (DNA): TGTGCCAGCAGCCCCACAGTGAACACTGAAGCTTTCTTT.

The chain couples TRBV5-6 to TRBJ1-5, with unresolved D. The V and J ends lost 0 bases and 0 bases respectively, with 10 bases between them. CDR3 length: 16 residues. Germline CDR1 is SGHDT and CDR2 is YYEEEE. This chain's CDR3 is CASSLAGGYSNQPQHF. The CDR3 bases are TGTGCCAGCAGCTTGGCCGGCGGGTATAGCAATCAGCCCCAGCATTTT.

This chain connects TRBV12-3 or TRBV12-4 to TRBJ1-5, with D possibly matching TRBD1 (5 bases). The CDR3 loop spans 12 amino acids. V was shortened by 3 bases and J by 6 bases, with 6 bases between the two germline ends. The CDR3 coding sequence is TGTGCCAGCAGTTTCGGGGGTCAGCCCCAGCATTTT. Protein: CASSFGGQPQHF.

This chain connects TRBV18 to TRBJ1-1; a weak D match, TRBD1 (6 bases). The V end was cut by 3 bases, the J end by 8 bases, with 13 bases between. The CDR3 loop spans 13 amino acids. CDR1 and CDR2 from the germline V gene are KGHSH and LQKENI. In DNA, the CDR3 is TGTGCCAGCTCACCGCCTCCGGGACAAGAAGCTTTCTTT. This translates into CASSPPPGQEAFF. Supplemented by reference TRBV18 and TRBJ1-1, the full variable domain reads NAGVMQNPRHLVRRRGQEARLRCSPMKGHSHVYWYRQLPEEGLKFMVYLQKENIIDESGMPKERFSAEFPKEGPSILRIQQVVRGDSAAYFCASSPPPGQEAFFGQGTRLTVV.

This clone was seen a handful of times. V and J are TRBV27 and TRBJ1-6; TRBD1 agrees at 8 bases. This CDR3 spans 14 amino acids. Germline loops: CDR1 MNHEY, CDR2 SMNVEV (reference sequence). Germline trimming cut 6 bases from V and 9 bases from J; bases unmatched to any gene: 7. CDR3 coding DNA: TGTGCCAGCAGGCCGGGGACAGGCGGTTCACCCCTCCACTTT. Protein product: CASRPGTGGSPLHF.